This entry describes one T cell receptor (beta chain). Sequencing used immunoSEQ multiplex PCR; TCRdb keeps in-frame clones, though not all of them. Among roughly 40,000 clones listed, 92% were seen once. CDR1 is GTSNPN, CDR2 SVGIG, per germline (reference sequence). V lost 0 bases and J lost 5, with 16 bases in between. The length of the CDR3 is 15 residues. These data are taken from a study of T cell changes during pregnancy in multiple sclerosis. Material: CD8+ T cells from peripheral blood mononuclear cells, obtained in the first trimester of pregnancy. This rearrangement joins TRBV30 to TRBJ1-1, with TRBD1 as a possible D gene (6 bases). The receptor was derived from a female donor with multiple sclerosis, enrolled in a pregnancy study. For the CDR3, the DNA is TGTGCCTGGAGTGTAAATCAGGGGAGAGGGACTGAAGCTTTCTTT. Protein: CAWSVNQGRGTEAFF.